These 3 T cell receptor beta chains share one sample of origin, sequenced in a study of blood T cell repertoires in COVID-19. Assay used: immunoSEQ multiplex PCR; TCRdb lists only in-frame clones, some missing. The sample contains fewer than 350,000 clones, around 89% of which appear only once. Sequenced input: PBMCs or T cells enriched from blood (not recorded which). The receptors derive from a woman aged 60-75 years in a cohort exposed to, infected with or recovered from COVID-19 (not recorded which).

The rearrangement uses TRBV30 and TRBJ1-4, with D perhaps matching TRBD1 (6 bases). V lost 0 bases, J lost 2 bases, and 13 bases lay in between. Germline V gene sequence: CDR1 GTSNPN, CDR2 SVGIG (reference sequence). The CDR3 totals 16 residues. In nucleotides, the CDR3 is TGTGCCTGGAGTGTAGGCCAGGGGTGGACTAATGAAAAACTGTTTTTT. Translating gives CAWSVGQGWTNEKLFF.

This clone was detected many times. The chain carries TRBV5-1 and TRBJ2-5, with D possibly being TRBD1 (7 bases). The length of the CDR3 is 14 residues. Looked up from germline, CDR1 is SGHRS and CDR2 is YFSETQ. V lost 6 bases and J 2 bases, leaving 14 bases between the germline ends. The CDR3 is CASTTQGGQETQYF. The CDR3 DNA is TGCGCCAGCACCACGCAGGGGGGACAAGAGACCCAGTACTTC.

V is TRBV7-3 and J is TRBJ2-1, with 7 bases that match TRBD2. The CDR3 extends over 15 amino acids. V was clipped by 2 bases and J by 8 bases; unmatched bases: 9. The germline gives CDR1 SGHTA, CDR2 FQGTGA. This chain's CDR3 is CASSLVGGRIDEQFF. In nucleotides, the CDR3 is TGTGCCAGCAGCTTAGTAGGCGGGAGAATCGATGAGCAGTTCTTC.